This T cell receptor (beta chain) comes out of a study of Ad26.COV2.S vaccination and SARS-CoV-2 variants. Study as a whole: Once, or twice with 56 days between doses, Ad26.COV2.S was given intramuscularly. General observations from the study: Vaccine recipients showed a spike-specific TCR breadth that was higher than in placebo recipients. Vaccinees reportedly had broad spike-specific CD8+ and CD4+ T cell responses.

Comments on this clone: Its specificity is unknown.

Noted treatment: roughly 18 received Ad26.COV2.S at low or high dose, single or two shots; 5 received placebo; per-sample allocation not given. Specimen acquisition occurred on day 63 following the initial vaccine or placebo injection. Adults aged 18-55 years in Boston included the donor. The assay was immunoSEQ multiplex PCR, and TCRdb's table has in-frame clones only and misses some. The repertoire has about 350,000 clones, around 89% of them found once; the top ten carry 6.4%. The CDR3 consists of 13 residues. V lost 4 bases to trimming and J lost 4 bases; unmatched junction nucleotides: 4. The germline V gene encodes CDR1 SGHNT and CDR2 YYREEE (reference sequence).

This TCR derives from a person between 18 and 65 years old who received the Ad26.COV2.S COVID-19 vaccine or a placebo. The chain recombines TRBV5-4 with TRBJ2-7; 8 nucleotides align to TRBD1. Sequencing used peripheral blood, obtained in a trial of Ad26.COV2.S vaccine versus placebo. In DNA, the CDR3 is TGTGCCAGCAGCCAGGACAGGGTGTACGAGCAGTACTTC. This sequence encodes CASSQDRVYEQYF.